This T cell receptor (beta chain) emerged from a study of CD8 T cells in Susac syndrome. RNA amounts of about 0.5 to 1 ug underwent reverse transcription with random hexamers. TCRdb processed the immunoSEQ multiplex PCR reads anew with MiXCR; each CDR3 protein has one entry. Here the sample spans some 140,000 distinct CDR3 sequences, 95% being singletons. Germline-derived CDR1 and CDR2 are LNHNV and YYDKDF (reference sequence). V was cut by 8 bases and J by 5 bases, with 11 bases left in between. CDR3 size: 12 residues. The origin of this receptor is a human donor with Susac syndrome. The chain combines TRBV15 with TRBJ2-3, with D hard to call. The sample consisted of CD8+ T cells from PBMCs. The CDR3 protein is CATLSQRDTQYF. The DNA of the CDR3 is TGTGCCACCTTAAGCCAGCGAGATACGCAGTATTTT.